The rows below give T cell receptor beta chains drawn from one sample of a study of blood T cell repertoires in COVID-19. TCRdb's table, derived via immunoSEQ multiplex PCR, lists solely in-frame clones and lacks some. The sample yields more than 250,000 clones, 87% seen once. What was sequenced was peripheral blood. These TCRs come from a man aged 50 to 59 with active or convalescent COVID-19. The CDR3 runs from the conserved cysteine through the conserved F or W. D genes are given only for firm matches. Where a row states a size, it is once, few, many or the class of an expanded clone; other rows omit it.

j_call clone_size v_call d_call cdr3_nt cdr3_aa
TRBJ2-2 NA TRBV18 TRBD2 TGTGCCAGCTCACCCCCGCGGTCGACTAGCAGCTACGACGGGGAGCTGTTTTTT CASSPPRSTSSYDGELFF
TRBJ2-1 NA TRBV10-1 TRBD2 TGCGCCAGCAGCCATGAGCGGGAGCTTGAGCAGTTCTTC CASSHERELEQFF
TRBJ1-2 NA TRBV11-1 NA TGTGCCAGCAGCTTAGACAGAAACTATGGCTACACCTTC CASSLDRNYGYTF
TRBJ2-7 NA TRBV14 TRBD1 TGTGCCACCTCCCTAGTCGGGACAGCACCCTACGAGCAGTACTTC CATSLVGTAPYEQYF
TRBJ2-7 NA TRBV5-1 NA TGCGCCAGCAGCTTGACCCCCGACAGAGACTACGAGCAGTACTTC CASSLTPDRDYEQYF
TRBJ1-1 NA TRBV19 TRBD1 TGTGCCAGTAGTTCATCAGGGGGACAGGGAACTGAAGCTTTCTTT CASSSSGGQGTEAFF
TRBJ1-5 NA TRBV19 TRBD1 TGTGCCAGTAGTAACGGTCTCAGGGGGATCCTTTTTTTACAGCCCCAGCATTTT CASSNGLRGILFLQPQHF
TRBJ1-1 once TRBV27 TRBD1 TGTGCCAGCACCCCGGCGGGACAGCTCCCTGAAGCTTTCTTT CASTPAGQLPEAFF
TRBJ1-1 NA TRBV30 NA TGTGCCTGGAGTAGAGGGCCGGGGACTGAAGCTTTCTTT CAWSRGPGTEAFF
TRBJ2-7 NA TRBV5-1 TRBD1 TGCGCCAGCAGCTTGATCGGGACAGCCTCCTACGAGCAGTACTTC CASSLIGTASYEQYF
TRBJ1-5 NA TRBV19 NA TGTGCCAGTAGTAAGATACAGGATCTGGGCAATCAGCCCCAGCATTTT CASSKIQDLGNQPQHF
TRBJ2-7 NA TRBV28 NA TGTGCCAGCAGTTTAGGTAGAGCCGAGCAGTACTTC CASSLGRAEQYF
TRBJ2-7 NA TRBV10-2 NA TGCGCCAGCAGTCCCGGGGTAGCGGACTCCTACGAGCAGTACTTC CASSPGVADSYEQYF
TRBJ2-1 NA TRBV11-1 NA TGTGCCAGCAGCGAAAACAGGGACAATGAGCAGTTCTTC CASSENRDNEQFF
TRBJ1-5 few TRBV6-5 NA TGTGCCAGCCGCCGGGGGGGCGAGATCCAGCCCCAGCATTTT CASRRGGEIQPQHF
TRBJ1-1 NA TRBV28 NA TGTGCCAGCACCCTGGGGGCGGTGAGAACTGAAGCTTTCTTT CASTLGAVRTEAFF
TRBJ1-2 NA TRBV7-2 TRBD1 TGTGCCAGCAGCTTGACCGGGACAGCGCACTATGGCTACACCTTC CASSLTGTAHYGYTF
TRBJ1-6 NA TRBV5-5 TRBD1 TGTGCCAGCAGTCCGGGACAGGGTGGTGATTCACCCCTCCACTTT CASSPGQGGDSPLHF
TRBJ2-7 NA TRBV15 NA TGTGCCACCAGCAGGGGGTGGGGCGCAACCTACGAGCAGTACTTC CATSRGWGATYEQYF
TRBJ1-2 NA TRBV11-2 NA TGTGCCAGCAGCTTATCTGGTAGGGGACACCGCGGATATGGCTACACCTTC CASSLSGRGHRGYGYTF
TRBJ1-5 NA TRBV6-1 TRBD1 TGTGCCAGCAGTGAAGCTGGGACAGGGTTCGGACAGCCCCAGCATTTT CASSEAGTGFGQPQHF
TRBJ2-7 once TRBV6-6 TRBD2 TGTGCCAGCAGTTTTTCCGGGACTAGCGGATCGTACGAGCAGTACTTC CASSFSGTSGSYEQYF
TRBJ2-2 NA TRBV7-3 NA TGTGCCAGCAGCTTAACACTAGGCCCGACCGGGGAGCTGTTTTTT CASSLTLGPTGELFF
TRBJ1-2 NA TRBV27 TRBD1 TGTGCCAGCAGGGTTACCGGGACAGGGGACTATGGCTACACCTTC CASRVTGTGDYGYTF
TRBJ2-5 NA TRBV5-6 NA TGTGCCAGCAGCAGTGACAGAACTCCACAGACCCAGTACTTC CASSSDRTPQTQYF
TRBJ2-3 once TRBV19 NA TGTGCCAGTAGTATCAGGATAGGGGAGGCAGATACGCAGTATTTT CASSIRIGEADTQYF
TRBJ2-1 NA TRBV24-1 TRBD1 TGTGCCACCAGTGATTTACGCCGGGACAGGGCTGAGCAGTTCTTC CATSDLRRDRAEQFF
TRBJ1-1 NA TRBV10-3 TRBD1 TGTGCCATCAGGATTTCGGACAGGGCGGCCACTGAAGCTTTCTTT CAIRISDRAATEAFF
TRBJ2-7 NA TRBV30 TRBD1 TGTGCCTGGACTGGGGACAGGGGCTTCCACGAGCAGTACTTC CAWTGDRGFHEQYF
TRBJ1-5 NA TRBV18 NA TGTGCCAGCTCACCTAGGCAGGGCAATCAGCCCCAGCATTTT CASSPRQGNQPQHF
TRBJ1-5 NA TRBV28 NA TGTGCCAGCAGTTTATCTGTTCAGAGGGAGGGCCAGCATTTT CASSLSVQREGQHF
TRBJ1-1 NA TRBV18 NA TGTGCCAGCTCAACGGCACAGTCGAACACTGAAGCTTTCTTT CASSTAQSNTEAFF
TRBJ1-2 NA TRBV6-5 NA TGTGCCAGCAGTTACTCTTCTCAGGGCGTTAACTATGGCTACACCTTC CASSYSSQGVNYGYTF
TRBJ2-6 NA TRBV2 NA TGTGCCAGCAGTGATATCTCTGGGGCCAACGTCCTGACTTTC CASSDISGANVLTF
TRBJ1-5 few TRBV2 TRBD1 TGTGCCAGTAGTAATCGACAGGGGGATAGCAATCAGCCCCAGCATTTT CASSNRQGDSNQPQHF
TRBJ2-7 NA TRBV11-2 TRBD1 TGTGCCAGCAGCTTAGATTCAGGGGGTACCTACGAGCAGTACTTC CASSLDSGGTYEQYF
TRBJ2-1 NA TRBV18 TRBD1 TGTGCCAGCTCACCACCCTCGACAGGGTCTATCCTGTTCTTC CASSPPSTGSILFF
TRBJ1-1 NA TRBV28 NA TGTGCCAGCAGTTTCCCCGGGGCGGGAGGGAAGAACACTGAAGCTTTCTTT CASSFPGAGGKNTEAFF
TRBJ2-5 NA TRBV5-1 NA TGCGCCAGCAGCGGCGGGGGCGGGGAGACCCAGTACTTC CASSGGGGETQYF
TRBJ2-1 NA TRBV28 TRBD1 TGTGCCAGCATTTGGGGGACAGGGAGCCATGAGCAGTTCTTC CASIWGTGSHEQFF
TRBJ2-2 NA TRBV5-6 TRBD2 TGTGCCAGCAGCCTGGGACTAGCGCGATCGAACACCGGGGAGCTGTTTTTT CASSLGLARSNTGELFF
TRBJ2-7 NA TRBV9 TRBD2 TGTGCCAGCAGCGTAGAGGTCGGGGGGAGTTACGAGCAGTACTTC CASSVEVGGSYEQYF
TRBJ2-3 NA TRBV11-3 TRBD1 TGTGCCAGCAGCTCCGGACAGGGTGAAGGTGATACGCAGTATTTT CASSSGQGEGDTQYF
TRBJ2-7 once TRBV5-1 NA TGCGCCAGCAGTCCTGTGGCTGACAGCTCCTACGAGCAGTACTTC CASSPVADSSYEQYF
TRBJ2-7 once TRBV5-1 TRBD1 TGCGCCAGCAGCCCCGGGACAGGGGCTTGGGAGCAGTACTTC CASSPGTGAWEQYF
TRBJ2-2 once TRBV14 TRBD1 TGTGCCAGCAGCCAATATAAAACGGGACAGGGCCGAGGCACCGGGGAGCTGTTTTTT CASSQYKTGQGRGTGELFF
TRBJ2-2 NA TRBV2 TRBD1 TGTGCCAGCAGATGGACAGGCCACACCGGGGAGCTGTTTTTT CASRWTGHTGELFF
TRBJ1-1 NA TRBV7-3 NA TGTGCCAGCAGCGCCGACAGGAACACTGAAGCTTTCTTT CASSADRNTEAFF
TRBJ2-3 NA TRBV7-9 NA TGTGCCAGCAGCGCCGACAGAGCCTCCACAGATACGCAGTATTTT CASSADRASTDTQYF
TRBJ2-7 NA TRBV2 NA TGTGCCAGCAGTGTTAACAGGAACACCGAGCAGTACTTC CASSVNRNTEQYF
TRBJ1-3 NA TRBV19 NA TGTGCCAGTAGTATGGGGCCCGAGGTCGGGAACACCATATATTTT CASSMGPEVGNTIYF
TRBJ1-5 NA TRBV7-2 TRBD1 TGTGCCAGCAGCTTTCAGGGGGCTGGGCAGCCCCAGCATTTT CASSFQGAGQPQHF
TRBJ2-7 NA TRBV28 TRBD2 TGTGCCAGCAGCCGGGGGGACTCCTACGAGCAGTACTTC CASSRGDSYEQYF
TRBJ2-2 NA TRBV19 TRBD2 TGTGCCAGTACCCCATCCCCGGGACTAGCGGGAGGGCCGGGTACCGGGGAGCTGTTTTTT CASTPSPGLAGGPGTGELFF
TRBJ2-5 NA TRBV2 NA TGTGCCAGCATTATATTAACAGGGTACGAGACCCAGTACTTC CASIILTGYETQYF
TRBJ2-3 NA TRBV6-1 NA TGTGCCAGCAGTGAGGCAGTCACAGATACGCAGTATTTT CASSEAVTDTQYF
TRBJ2-5 NA TRBV9 TRBD2 TGTGCCAGCAGCCTAGGACTAGCGGACCAAGAGACCCAGTACTTC CASSLGLADQETQYF
TRBJ2-7 NA TRBV6-6 TRBD1 TGTGCCAGCAGTTACCGCCGACAGGGACCCTACGAGCAGTACTTC CASSYRRQGPYEQYF
TRBJ2-7 NA TRBV24-1 NA TGTGCCACCAGTGGGAGGGGAATGGAAGGTAAGGACGAAGAGCAGTACTTC CATSGRGMEGKDEEQYF